This T cell receptor beta chain was observed in a study of CD8+CD57+ T cells in acquired aplastic anemia. Study summary: The average for DNA from sorted CD4+ and CD8+ cells was around 3.5 ug. The study's findings and limits: Statistical testing detected no significant gap in CD8+ Simpson's diversity between patients and controls. Patients and controls shared twenty-nine CD8+ CDR3 sequences.

In patients chosen for sequencing, flow cytometry had shown CD8+CD57+ cell expansion. Patients had received no therapy at the time of blood sampling. TCR beta VDJ combinations and CDR3 sequences were profiled from genomic DNA. TCRdb re-called the reads through MiXCR, storing one row per CDR3 protein. Altogether under 150,000 distinct CDR3 sequences are present, almost 40% being singletons, with the ten largest covering 2.6%. This clonotype was picked up a small number of times. The target antigen is unknown. V lost 11 bases and J lost 1, with 20 bases in between. Per germline, CDR1 MDHEN and CDR2 SYDVKM. The CDR3 consists of 15 residues.

Sequencing was carried out using sorted CD4+, CD8+, or CD8+CD57+ T cells (not recorded which) from PBMCs. The clonotype comes from a human donor with aplastic anemia. The chain couples TRBV28 to TRBJ1-1; maybe TRBD1 (6 bases). The CDR3 loop reads CAASPGGAKNTEAFF. The CDR3 DNA follows: TGTGCCGCGTCGCCGGGGGGGGCGAAGAACACTGAAGCTTTCTTT.